Detailed here is one T cell receptor beta chain. This clonotype was detected many times. It lacks a known antigen. One base away there is no much larger clone; base qualities are not given. The data belong to a study of response to subunit inactivated influenza vaccine (dated by TCRdb to the late 2010s). General notes on the study: To follow how T cells responded to a trivalent subunit inactivated influenza vaccine, the researchers relied on deep quantitative profiling of the T cell receptor repertoire. The investigation overall reported the following: According to the authors, only a limited number of new T cells may be recruited by each seasonal influenza vaccination.

Including cysteine and phenylalanine, the CDR3 has 16 amino acids. Only the CDR3 DNA stays, 48 bases, in frame from base 1. The germline V end is reduced by 3 bases and the J end by 4 bases; junction bases left unmatched: 3. Reading the germline V gene gives CDR1 SGHTA and CDR2 FQGNSA. Library construction relied on RT-PCR. The sequencer was an Illumina HiSeq 2500. TCRdb itself trimmed the public reads at Q25 with fastp, ran MiXCR and retained productive beta chains. One record per CDR3 amino acid sequence lists the most common genes and DNA. The sample profile shows about 700,000 distinct CDR3 sequences; approximately 15% of them were found once. Around 7.3% of the sample lies in the top ten.

The chain joins TRBV7-2 to TRBJ2-1; TRBD2 matches 13 bases in the middle. The source of this sequence is a middle-aged man who received an inactivated influenza vaccine. Donor details come from another sample of the same person, matched by shared clones. The material sequenced was PBMCs from blood, taken less than 15 days before vaccination. The DNA sequence follows: TGTGCCAGCAGCTTCGAGGGACTAGCGGGATACAATGAGCAGTTCTTC. The translation is CASSFEGLAGYNEQFF.